The next 21 T cell receptor beta chains were all read from a single sample in a study of Graves' ophthalmopathy and Graves' hyperthyroidism. The sequenced template was RNA, covering the TCR beta CDR3 region. The authors performed first-round RT-PCR with HTBI primers and then a second-round multiplex PCR. TCRdb re-analysed the multiplex PCR reads in MiXCR, keeping a single row per CDR3 protein. The sample gives almost 750,000 distinct CDR3 sequences, roughly two fifths of which show up once; about 40% is in the top ten. Sequencing was performed on peripheral blood. The receptors shown here come from an adult man with Graves' ophthalmopathy.

V usage is TRBV29-1 and J usage is TRBJ2-5; D assignment may be TRBD1 or TRBD2 (7 bases each). The CDR3 extends over 13 amino acids. Trimming stripped 6 bases from V and 4 bases from J, with 15 bases between. Germline V lookup: CDR1 SQVTM, CDR2 ANQGSEA. The CDR3 here is CSVEGGGAETQYF. In DNA, the CDR3 is TGCAGCGTCGAGGGAGGGGGCGCAGAGACCCAGTACTTC.

This clonotype has only a few counts. V is TRBV9 and J is TRBJ2-7, with D possibly called TRBD1 or TRBD2 (7 bases each). This CDR3 is 15 amino acids long. V shed 4 bases and J shed 4 bases, with 18 bases lying between them. The germline V gene encodes CDR1 SGDLS and CDR2 YYNGEE. In DNA, the CDR3 is TGTGCCAGCAGCACCCGAGGGGAGGGGGCTTACGAGCAGTACTTC. Translated, it gives CASSTRGEGAYEQYF.

V usage is TRBV2 and J usage is TRBJ2-5; a weak D match, TRBD2 (5 bases). Trimming pared 6 bases from V and 1 base from J, leaving 12 bases between. The germline gives CDR1 SNHLY, CDR2 FYNNEI. There are 14 residues in the CDR3. CDR3 region: CASSQFLAQETQYF. CDR3 bases: TGTGCCAGCAGCCAGTTTCTAGCCCAAGAGACCCAGTACTTC.

This clonotype occurred a few times. The chain employs TRBV20-1 and TRBJ1-1; D uncertain. V shed 0 bases and J shed 5 bases, with 13 bases lying between them. The CDR3 covers 14 residues. Germline V CDR1 and CDR2: DFQATT, SNEGSKA (reference sequence). The DNA for the CDR3 is TGCAGTGCTAGAGATCCCTCAGTGCGGACTGAAGCTTTCTTT. Its translation is CSARDPSVRTEAFF.

As concerns this clonotype: Its ends do not fully match the called genes, so a read error is possible. The CDR3, as DNA: TGTGCCAGCATCTCGGACGGACCCTACGAGCAGTACTTC. This codes for CASISDGPYEQYF. The chain uses TRBV10-2 and TRBJ2-7, with D unclear. Germline-derived CDR1 and CDR2 are WSHSY and SAAADI. CDR3 length: 13 amino acids.

The chain couples TRBV2 to TRBJ1-5, with a tentative D call TRBD1 (6 bases). The germline CDR1 and CDR2 sequences are SNHLY and FYNNEI. The CDR3 has 15 amino acids. The V and J ends lost 6 bases and 3 bases respectively, with 15 bases between them. The DNA of the CDR3 is TGTGCCAGCAGCCGGGGGCAGAGAGTCAATCAGCCCCAGCATTTT. Protein sequence: CASSRGQRVNQPQHF.

CDR3 nucleotides: TGTGCCAGTAGTCCTCTAGGGATAGGTAGCAATCAGCCCCAGCATTTT. Encoded protein: CASSPLGIGSNQPQHF. The chain is built from TRBV19 and TRBJ1-5; D gene ambiguous. V dropped 5 bases and J dropped 0 bases, with 14 bases sitting between them. The CDR3 is made up of 16 amino acids. Germline V gives CDR1 LNHDA, CDR2 SQIVND (reference sequence).

This chain connects TRBV9 to TRBJ2-7; 7 nucleotides align to TRBD1. The CDR3 covers 14 residues. The V and J ends lost 8 bases and 0 bases, in that order; junction bases with no gene match: 8. The V gene's germline CDR1 is SGDLS and CDR2 YYNGEE. The CDR3 DNA reads as TGTGCCAGTGGGGAGACAGGGAGCTCCTACGAGCAGTACTTC. This codes for CASGETGSSYEQYF. Full variable domain (remainder filled in from reference TRBV9 and TRBJ2-7): DSGVTQTPKHLITATGQRVTLRCSPRSGDLSVYWYQQSLDQGLQFLIQYYNGEERAKGNILERFSAQQFPDLHSELNLSSLELGDSALYFCASGETGSSYEQYFGPGTRLTVT.

The chain employs TRBV25-1 and TRBJ1-2; no clear D. CDR3 size: 14 residues. Per the germline V gene, CDR1 is MGHDK and CDR2 is SYGVNS. V was shortened by 8 bases and J by 4 bases, with 17 bases between the two germline ends. The CDR3 region is CASSPPTNSYGYTF. In DNA form, the CDR3 reads TGTGCCAGCTCACCACCGACCAACTCCTATGGCTACACCTTC.

This clonotype was detected a few times. The chain carries TRBV7-9 and TRBJ1-4, with 8 bases lining up with TRBD1. The junction had 11 bases not matched to a gene; V was cut back by 5 bases and J by 6 bases. CDR1 is SEHNR, CDR2 FQNEAQ, per germline (reference sequence). This CDR3 is built from 16 residues. The CDR3, as DNA: TGTGCCAGCAGCACGGGGGGACAGGCGTGGCATGAAAAACTGTTTTTT. This translates into CASSTGGQAWHEKLFF.

This clonotype was observed a handful of times. This sequence joins TRBV19 and TRBJ2-5; perhaps TRBD1 as D (5 bases). Trimming pared 4 bases from V and 6 bases from J, leaving 9 bases between. This CDR3 spans 12 amino acids. Germline V CDR1 and CDR2: LNHDA, SQIVND (reference sequence). CDR3 DNA sequence: TGTGCCAGTAGTAAGGGGATGAAGACCCAGTACTTC. This sequence encodes CASSKGMKTQYF. Together with reference TRBV19 and TRBJ2-5, the CDR3 gives the full variable domain: DGGITQSPKYLFRKEGQNVTLSCEQNLNHDAMYWYRQDPGQGLRLIYYSQIVNDFQKGDIAEGYSVSREKKESFPLTVTSAQKNPTAFYLCASSKGMKTQYFGPGTRLLVL.

V and J are TRBV2 and TRBJ1-2; the D is unclear. V gave up 6 bases and J gave up 4 bases, with 15 bases separating them. The CDR3 runs 14 residues. Germline CDR1 reads SNHLY; CDR2 reads FYNNEI. Here the CDR3 DNA reads TGTGCCAGCAGCCACACCGTCCGGCCCTATGGCTACACCTTC. Translation: CASSHTVRPYGYTF.

In its sample, this clonotype was seen many times. The gene calls are TRBV29-1 and TRBJ1-4; 9 bases align to TRBD1. Per germline, CDR1 SQVTM and CDR2 ANQGSEA. V lost 3 bases to trimming and J lost 7 bases; unmatched junction nucleotides: 6. This CDR3 contains 14 residues. This CDR3 reads CSVDGDRDGEKLFF. As DNA, the CDR3 is TGCAGCGTTGATGGGGACAGGGATGGTGAAAAACTGTTTTTT.

This clonotype has a count of ten or more. The CDR3 reads CATSETGLGYQPQHF. In DNA form, the CDR3 reads TGTGCCACCAGTGAAACAGGGTTAGGATATCAGCCCCAGCATTTT. The V and J genes are TRBV24-1 and TRBJ1-5; D possibly corresponds to TRBD1 (6 bases). CDR1 and CDR2 from the germline V gene are KGHDR and SFDVKD. This CDR3 has 15 residues. V lost 4 bases and J 5 bases, leaving 14 bases between the germline ends.

The V gene is TRBV9, the J gene TRBJ1-1; TRBD1 is a possible D gene (5 bases). Germline V gives CDR1 SGDLS, CDR2 YYNGEE. The CDR3 is 14 residues long. Trimming cost V 5 bases and J 1 base, with 12 bases left between them. The CDR3 sequence is CASRTSGGNTEAFF. The CDR3, as DNA: TGTGCCAGCAGGACTAGCGGGGGGAACACTGAAGCTTTCTTT.

The table lists this clonotype with many counts. The rearrangement links TRBV20-1 to TRBJ2-5, with TRBD2 matching 7 bases. Germline assignment: CDR1 DFQATT and CDR2 SNEGSKA (reference sequence). The V segment lost 8 bases and the J segment 5 bases; nucleotides outside the gene matches: 5. This CDR3 has 11 amino acids. The CDR3 DNA sequence: TGCAGTCAGACTAGCAGCGAGACCCAGTACTTC. It encodes CSQTSSETQYF.

The table lists this clonotype with many counts. This chain joins TRBV15 and TRBJ2-7; 7 bases match TRBD1. Germline CDR1 LNHNV, CDR2 YYDKDF (reference sequence). The CDR3 contains 12 residues. The V segment lost 3 bases and the J segment 5 bases; nucleotides outside the gene matches: 1. CDR3 loop: CATSRTGNEQYF. The CDR3 DNA reads as TGTGCCACCAGCAGGACAGGGAACGAGCAGTACTTC.

To note about this clonotype: The germline gene is not matched at one end of the junction; a read error may be the cause. The chain links TRBV10-2 to TRBJ1-4; D ambiguous. The CDR3 contains 13 residues. The germline V gene has CDR1 WSHSY and CDR2 SAAADI. The CDR3 sequence: CASSVLYNEKLFF. In nucleotides, the CDR3 is TGTGCCAGCAGTGTACTCTATAATGAAAAACTGTTTTTT.

This chain uses TRBV29-1 with TRBJ1-2; TRBD1 matches 7 bases. The germline gives CDR1 SQVTM, CDR2 ANQGSEA. This CDR3 is built from 16 residues. V shed 4 bases and J 0 bases; nucleotides not matched to a gene: 11. The chain's CDR3 is CSVGGQNTEANYGYTF. CDR3 DNA sequence: TGCAGCGTTGGGGGACAGAACACTGAAGCTAACTATGGCTACACCTTC.

The chain couples TRBV7-9 to TRBJ1-5; TRBD1 is a possible D gene (5 bases). With 5 bases removed from V and 4 bases from J, the gap between germline ends came to 9 bases. CDR3 length: 13 amino acids. The germline V gene encodes CDR1 SEHNR and CDR2 FQNEAQ (reference sequence). The CDR3 DNA sequence: TGTGCCAGCAGCAGGGGAGAGAATCAGCCCCAGCATTTT. As protein: CASSRGENQPQHF.

The CDR3 nucleotides read TGTGCCACCAGCGCGCCGGGACAGGGTTGGGAGACCCAGTACTTC. Protein: CATSAPGQGWETQYF. This chain connects TRBV15 to TRBJ2-5; 9 bases map to TRBD1. V trimming: 5 bases; J trimming: 5 bases; junction bases outside the gene matches: 9. Germline V gene sequence: CDR1 LNHNV, CDR2 YYDKDF (reference sequence). This CDR3 is built from 15 residues.